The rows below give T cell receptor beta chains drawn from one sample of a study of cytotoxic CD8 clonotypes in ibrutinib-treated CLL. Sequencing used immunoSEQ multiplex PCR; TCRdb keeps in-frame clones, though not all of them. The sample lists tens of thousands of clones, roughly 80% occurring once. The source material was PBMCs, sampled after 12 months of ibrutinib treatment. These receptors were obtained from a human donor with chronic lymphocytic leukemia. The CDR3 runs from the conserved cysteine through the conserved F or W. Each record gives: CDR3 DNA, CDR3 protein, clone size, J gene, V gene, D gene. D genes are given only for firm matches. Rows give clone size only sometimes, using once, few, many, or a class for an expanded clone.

CDR3nt: TGTGCCAGCAGCTTCCGGCCAGCAGATACGCAGTATTTT
CDR3aa: CASSFRPADTQYF
abundance: -
j_gene: TRBJ2-3
v_gene: TRBV5-4
d_gene: -

CDR3nt: TGTGCCAGCAGCCCACCGGGACGCTACAATGAGCAGTTCTTC
CDR3aa: CASSPPGRYNEQFF
abundance: -
j_gene: TRBJ2-1
v_gene: TRBV7-8
d_gene: -

CDR3nt: TGTGCCAGCTCACCGGTCGACTATGGCTACACCTTC
CDR3aa: CASSPVDYGYTF
abundance: few
j_gene: TRBJ1-2
v_gene: TRBV18
d_gene: -

CDR3nt: TGTGCCAGCAGCGAGGGTCTTCAGAGGGAGACCCAGTACTTC
CDR3aa: CASSEGLQRETQYF
abundance: -
j_gene: TRBJ2-5
v_gene: TRBV9
d_gene: -

CDR3nt: TGTGCCAGCAGCCTCCAGCCGGGGGAGCAGTACTTC
CDR3aa: CASSLQPGEQYF
abundance: -
j_gene: TRBJ2-7
v_gene: TRBV6-6
d_gene: -

CDR3nt: TGTGCCAGCTCACCAAGGACTAGCGGGGTGTCAGATACGCAGTATTTT
CDR3aa: CASSPRTSGVSDTQYF
abundance: -
j_gene: TRBJ2-3
v_gene: TRBV18
d_gene: TRBD2

CDR3nt: TGTGCCAGCAGTTTTGGGCCCCACTATGGCTACACCTTC
CDR3aa: CASSFGPHYGYTF
abundance: medium-sized
j_gene: TRBJ1-2
v_gene: TRBV27
d_gene: -

CDR3nt: TGTGCCAGCAGCTTGGGGGGCTACGAGCAGTACTTC
CDR3aa: CASSLGGYEQYF
abundance: -
j_gene: TRBJ2-7
v_gene: TRBV5-4
d_gene: -

CDR3nt: TGTGCCAGCAGCGCCGAGGGGACACTCGGCAGGGGCTACACCTTC
CDR3aa: CASSAEGTLGRGYTF
abundance: -
j_gene: TRBJ1-2
v_gene: TRBV9
d_gene: -

CDR3nt: TGTGCCAGCAGCGTAGGTGCTAGCGGATCCCATAGCACAGATACGCAGTATTTT
CDR3aa: CASSVGASGSHSTDTQYF
abundance: -
j_gene: TRBJ2-3
v_gene: TRBV9
d_gene: TRBD2

CDR3nt: TGTGCCAGCAGCTTAATCCAGGGCGGGGCCCAGCATTTT
CDR3aa: CASSLIQGGAQHF
abundance: -
j_gene: TRBJ1-5
v_gene: TRBV11-2
d_gene: -

CDR3nt: TGTGCCAGCAGCTTACCCGGGACAAGGAACACTGAAGCTTTCTTT
CDR3aa: CASSLPGTRNTEAFF
abundance: -
j_gene: TRBJ1-1
v_gene: TRBV11-3
d_gene: -

CDR3nt: TGCGCCAGCAGCTTGGTAGGGGGCGCGGGCACAGATACGCAGTATTTT
CDR3aa: CASSLVGGAGTDTQYF
abundance: -
j_gene: TRBJ2-3
v_gene: TRBV5-1
d_gene: TRBD1

CDR3nt: TGTGCCAGCTCTAAACTCGGGCCGAACACTGAAGCTTTCTTT
CDR3aa: CASSKLGPNTEAFF
abundance: -
j_gene: TRBJ1-1
v_gene: TRBV5-6
d_gene: -

CDR3nt: TGTGCCAGCAGCCACCTGGGGGCTAGCGGGGGCACAGAGACCCAGTACTTC
CDR3aa: CASSHLGASGGTETQYF
abundance: -
j_gene: TRBJ2-5
v_gene: TRBV7-3
d_gene: TRBD2

CDR3nt: TGTGCCAGCAGAAACAGGGGAGAGGGAGAGACCCAGTACTTC
CDR3aa: CASRNRGEGETQYF
abundance: -
j_gene: TRBJ2-5
v_gene: TRBV6-1
d_gene: TRBD1

CDR3nt: TGCGCCAGCAGCCAAGCTTGGGCTGAAATAGCCAAAAACATTCAGTACTTC
CDR3aa: CASSQAWAEIAKNIQYF
abundance: -
j_gene: TRBJ2-4
v_gene: TRBV4-1
d_gene: -

CDR3nt: TGTGCCTGGAGCCAGGGGCGCTGGGGCACAGATACGCAGTATTTT
CDR3aa: CAWSQGRWGTDTQYF
abundance: -
j_gene: TRBJ2-3
v_gene: TRBV30
d_gene: -

CDR3nt: TGTGCCAGCAGCTCGCTGGGGGACAGGGTTTTCAATGAGCAGTTCTTC
CDR3aa: CASSSLGDRVFNEQFF
abundance: -
j_gene: TRBJ2-1
v_gene: TRBV7-9
d_gene: TRBD1

CDR3nt: TGCAGCGCGGGACAGGGCGACTATGGCTACACCTTC
CDR3aa: CSAGQGDYGYTF
abundance: few
j_gene: TRBJ1-2
v_gene: TRBV29-1
d_gene: TRBD1

CDR3nt: TGTGCCTGGAGTGGGGGGGGTTACAATGAGCAGTTCTTC
CDR3aa: CAWSGGGYNEQFF
abundance: -
j_gene: TRBJ2-1
v_gene: TRBV30
d_gene: TRBD2

CDR3nt: TGTGCCAGCAGCTTAGTGGGGCTAGCGGGGGGGACAGATACGCAGTATTTT
CDR3aa: CASSLVGLAGGTDTQYF
abundance: -
j_gene: TRBJ2-3
v_gene: TRBV7-8
d_gene: TRBD2

CDR3nt: TGCGCCAGCAGCCAAGATCCCAGTGCAACTAATGAAAAACTGTTTTTT
CDR3aa: CASSQDPSATNEKLFF
abundance: -
j_gene: TRBJ1-4
v_gene: TRBV4-1
d_gene: -

CDR3nt: TGTGCCTGGTCGTCGGGCTCCTACGAGCAGTACTTC
CDR3aa: CAWSSGSYEQYF
abundance: -
j_gene: TRBJ2-7
v_gene: TRBV30
d_gene: -

CDR3nt: TGTGCCAGCTCAAAGGGACCGTTTATGAACACTGAAGCTTTCTTT
CDR3aa: CASSKGPFMNTEAFF
abundance: -
j_gene: TRBJ1-1
v_gene: TRBV18
d_gene: -

CDR3nt: TGTGCCAGCAGCTCCCCTCGTAGGGGAGGGTCCGGGGAGCTGTTTTTT
CDR3aa: CASSSPRRGGSGELFF
abundance: few
j_gene: TRBJ2-2
v_gene: TRBV7-9
d_gene: TRBD2

CDR3nt: TGTGCCAGCAGCTTATGGGCGGGTGCAGATACGCAGTATTTT
CDR3aa: CASSLWAGADTQYF
abundance: -
j_gene: TRBJ2-3
v_gene: TRBV11-2
d_gene: -

CDR3nt: TGTGCCAGCAGCTTAGCGGGCCTAGCGGCCAATGAGCAGTTCTTC
CDR3aa: CASSLAGLAANEQFF
abundance: many
j_gene: TRBJ2-1
v_gene: TRBV7-9
d_gene: TRBD2

CDR3nt: TGCGCCAGCAGCTTGGGTGGTGTGATGGGGAACACTGAAGCTTTCTTT
CDR3aa: CASSLGGVMGNTEAFF
abundance: -
j_gene: TRBJ1-1
v_gene: TRBV5-1
d_gene: -

CDR3nt: TGCGCCAGCAGTGACCTACTTGACAGGGGGAACACTGAAGCTTTCTTT
CDR3aa: CASSDLLDRGNTEAFF
abundance: medium-sized
j_gene: TRBJ1-1
v_gene: TRBV10-2
d_gene: TRBD1

CDR3nt: TGCGCCACCCGCAACGGGGAGCCTAATGAAAAACTGTTTTTT
CDR3aa: CATRNGEPNEKLFF
abundance: -
j_gene: TRBJ1-4
v_gene: TRBV5-1
d_gene: -

CDR3nt: TGTGCCAGCAGCCGGGGACTGTCGAACACCGGGGAGCTGTTTTTT
CDR3aa: CASSRGLSNTGELFF
abundance: -
j_gene: TRBJ2-2
v_gene: TRBV4-2
d_gene: -

CDR3nt: TGTGCCAGCAGCTTAGGGGTGGAGACCTACGAGCAGTACTTC
CDR3aa: CASSLGVETYEQYF
abundance: -
j_gene: TRBJ2-7
v_gene: TRBV11-2
d_gene: -

CDR3nt: TGTGCCAGCAGCCCCCGGGGCCCAGATACGCAGTATTTT
CDR3aa: CASSPRGPDTQYF
abundance: few
j_gene: TRBJ2-3
v_gene: TRBV7-9
d_gene: -

CDR3nt: TGTGCCAGCAGTTACTCGAGGGGACGGGGTGGCTACACCTTC
CDR3aa: CASSYSRGRGGYTF
abundance: -
j_gene: TRBJ1-2
v_gene: TRBV6-5
d_gene: -

CDR3nt: TGTGCCAGCAGCTCGGGCGGGACAGGGGCTGGGGGCTACACCTTC
CDR3aa: CASSSGGTGAGGYTF
abundance: -
j_gene: TRBJ1-2
v_gene: TRBV7-2
d_gene: TRBD1

CDR3nt: TGTGCCAGCAGCTTCACAGGGGGCGCAGGTGGCTACACCTTC
CDR3aa: CASSFTGGAGGYTF
abundance: -
j_gene: TRBJ1-2
v_gene: TRBV7-3
d_gene: TRBD1

CDR3nt: TGTGCCACCAGCAGGGGGCGCTCTGAGACCCAGTACTTC
CDR3aa: CATSRGRSETQYF
abundance: -
j_gene: TRBJ2-5
v_gene: TRBV27
d_gene: TRBD1

CDR3nt: TGTGCCAGCAGTCGCGGGGGGGACCACCAGTACTTC
CDR3aa: CASSRGGDHQYF
abundance: -
j_gene: TRBJ2-4
v_gene: TRBV6-5
d_gene: TRBD2

CDR3nt: TGCGCCAGCAGCTCGGAGACAGGGGCCATGCCAGATACGCAGTATTTT
CDR3aa: CASSSETGAMPDTQYF
abundance: few
j_gene: TRBJ2-3
v_gene: TRBV5-1
d_gene: TRBD1

CDR3nt: TGTGCCAGCAGTTGGGGGACTAGTGGCGAGCAGTTCTTC
CDR3aa: CASSWGTSGEQFF
abundance: -
j_gene: TRBJ2-1
v_gene: TRBV6-6
d_gene: TRBD2

CDR3nt: TGCGCCAGCAGCTTGAGTGATAATGAAAAACTGTTTTTT
CDR3aa: CASSLSDNEKLFF
abundance: -
j_gene: TRBJ1-4
v_gene: TRBV5-1
d_gene: -

CDR3nt: TGTGCCAGCAGCAAGAACTATGGCTACACCTTC
CDR3aa: CASSKNYGYTF
abundance: -
j_gene: TRBJ1-2
v_gene: TRBV28
d_gene: -

CDR3nt: TGTGCCAGCAGTTTACTCCAGGGGTCTACTGGGGCCAACGTCCTGACTTTC
CDR3aa: CASSLLQGSTGANVLTF
abundance: -
j_gene: TRBJ2-6
v_gene: TRBV27
d_gene: -

CDR3nt: TGTGCCAGCAGCGCGACAGCAGTTGGCACTGAAGCTTTCTTT
CDR3aa: CASSATAVGTEAFF
abundance: -
j_gene: TRBJ1-1
v_gene: TRBV9
d_gene: -

CDR3nt: TGTGCCAGCAGCCGAGACCCGGACTACGAGCAGTACTTC
CDR3aa: CASSRDPDYEQYF
abundance: -
j_gene: TRBJ2-7
v_gene: TRBV10-3
d_gene: -

CDR3nt: TGTGCCAGCAGCCCGGGTGGTGGGTACAATGAGCAGTTCTTC
CDR3aa: CASSPGGGYNEQFF
abundance: -
j_gene: TRBJ2-1
v_gene: TRBV7-9
d_gene: -

CDR3nt: TGTGCCAGCAGCGCCCGCCAGGGTACCGTCAATGAGCAGTTCTTC
CDR3aa: CASSARQGTVNEQFF
abundance: -
j_gene: TRBJ2-1
v_gene: TRBV7-2
d_gene: -

CDR3nt: TGTGCCAGCCAGACCCTCGGCGGTGGGCCCCAGCATTTT
CDR3aa: CASQTLGGGPQHF
abundance: -
j_gene: TRBJ1-5
v_gene: TRBV28
d_gene: -

CDR3nt: TGCGCCAGCAGCTTGGCCCTAGCGGGGGCCCAAGAGACCCAGTACTTC
CDR3aa: CASSLALAGAQETQYF
abundance: -
j_gene: TRBJ2-5
v_gene: TRBV5-1
d_gene: TRBD2

CDR3nt: TGTGCCTGGTGGGGGCCGCGCTATGGCTACACCTTC
CDR3aa: CAWWGPRYGYTF
abundance: -
j_gene: TRBJ1-2
v_gene: TRBV30
d_gene: -

CDR3nt: TGTGCCATCAGTGAGTCGACTCAGGGTGAAAAACTGTTTTTT
CDR3aa: CAISESTQGEKLFF
abundance: -
j_gene: TRBJ1-4
v_gene: TRBV10-3
d_gene: -

CDR3nt: TGTGCCAGCAGCTTAGGGCACAAGGGCGCTTTCTTT
CDR3aa: CASSLGHKGAFF
abundance: -
j_gene: TRBJ1-1
v_gene: TRBV11-2
d_gene: -